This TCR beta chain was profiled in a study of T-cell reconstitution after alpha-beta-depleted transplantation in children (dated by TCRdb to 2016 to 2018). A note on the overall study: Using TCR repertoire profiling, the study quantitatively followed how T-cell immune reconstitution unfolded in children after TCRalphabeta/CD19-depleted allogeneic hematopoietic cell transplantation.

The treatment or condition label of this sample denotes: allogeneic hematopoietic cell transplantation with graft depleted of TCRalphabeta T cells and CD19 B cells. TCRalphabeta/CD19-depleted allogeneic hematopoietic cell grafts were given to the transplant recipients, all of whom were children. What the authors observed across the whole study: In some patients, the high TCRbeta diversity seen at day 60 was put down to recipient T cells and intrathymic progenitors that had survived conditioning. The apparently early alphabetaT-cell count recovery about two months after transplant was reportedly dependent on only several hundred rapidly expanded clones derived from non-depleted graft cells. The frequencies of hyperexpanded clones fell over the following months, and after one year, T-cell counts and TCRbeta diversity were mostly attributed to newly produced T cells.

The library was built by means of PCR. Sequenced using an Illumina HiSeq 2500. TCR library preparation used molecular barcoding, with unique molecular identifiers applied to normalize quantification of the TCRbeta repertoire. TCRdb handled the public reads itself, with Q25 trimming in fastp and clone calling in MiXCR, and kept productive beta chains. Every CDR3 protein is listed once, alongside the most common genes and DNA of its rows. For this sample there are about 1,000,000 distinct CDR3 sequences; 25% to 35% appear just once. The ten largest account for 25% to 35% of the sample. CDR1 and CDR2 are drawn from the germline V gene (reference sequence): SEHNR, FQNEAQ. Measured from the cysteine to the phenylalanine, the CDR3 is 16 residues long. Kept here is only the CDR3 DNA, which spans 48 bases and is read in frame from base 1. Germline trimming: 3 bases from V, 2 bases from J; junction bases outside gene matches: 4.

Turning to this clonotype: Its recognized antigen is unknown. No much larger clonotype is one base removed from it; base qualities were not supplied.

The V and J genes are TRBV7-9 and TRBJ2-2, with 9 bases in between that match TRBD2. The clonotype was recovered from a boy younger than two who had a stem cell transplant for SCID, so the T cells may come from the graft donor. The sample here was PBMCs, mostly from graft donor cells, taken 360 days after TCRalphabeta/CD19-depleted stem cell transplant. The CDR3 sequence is CASSLVTSGNTGELFF. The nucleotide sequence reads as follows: TGTGCCAGCAGCTTGGTGACTAGCGGTAACACCGGGGAGCTGTTTTTT.